Listed here is a single T cell receptor beta chain. Its antigen remains unidentified. MiXCR, run by TCRdb on the RACE reads, gives a single entry per CDR3 protein. This table has 350,000 or so distinct CDR3 sequences, approximately 6.3% appearing once. The entry originates in a study of human T cells and chemical hapten exposure. Study at large: Upper-back patches of 0.01% DPC were read at 6 days.

The CDR3 spans 17 residues. Germline V lookup: CDR1 SGHTA, CDR2 FQGNSA. J gave up 4 bases and V 1 base, and 6 bases lay outside the gene matches. Study findings and constraints: Against controls, expanded TCRs gave rise to significantly more large CDR3 similarity clusters. TCRs whose frequency exceeded 1 in 1000 remained the same following DPC sensitization.

Time point defined: patch test 1, 2 weeks after DPC sensitization. Specified treatment: therapeutic diphenylcyclopropenone sensitization with weekly scalp DPC. The origin of this receptor is a woman between 18 and 29 years old with alopecia areata. Some clones in this sample may be carry-over from other donors' samples. The sequenced sample was whole blood, obtained in connection with sensitization to the hapten diphenylcyclopropenone (DPC). The rearrangement uses TRBV7-2 and TRBJ1-4; 10 bases match TRBD1. The CDR3 DNA sequence: TGTGCCAGCAGCTTAGTAGGGACAGGGGTATTTAATGAAAAACTGTTTTTT. This sequence encodes CASSLVGTGVFNEKLFF.